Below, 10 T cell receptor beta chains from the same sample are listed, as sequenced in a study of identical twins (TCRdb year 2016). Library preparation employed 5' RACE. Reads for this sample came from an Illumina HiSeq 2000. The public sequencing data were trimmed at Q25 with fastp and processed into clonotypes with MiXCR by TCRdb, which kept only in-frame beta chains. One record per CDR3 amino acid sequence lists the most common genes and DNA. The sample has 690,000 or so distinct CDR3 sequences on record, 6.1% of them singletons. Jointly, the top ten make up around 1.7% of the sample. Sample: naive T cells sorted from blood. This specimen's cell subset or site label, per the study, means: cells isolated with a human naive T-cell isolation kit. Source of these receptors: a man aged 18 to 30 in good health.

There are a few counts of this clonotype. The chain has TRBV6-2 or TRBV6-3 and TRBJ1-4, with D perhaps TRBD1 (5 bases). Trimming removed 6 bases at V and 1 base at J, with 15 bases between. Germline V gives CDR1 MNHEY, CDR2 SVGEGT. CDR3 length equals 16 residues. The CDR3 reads CASRFRDEGTNEKLFF. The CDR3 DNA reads TGTGCCAGCAGATTCCGGGACGAGGGAACTAATGAAAAACTGTTTTTT.

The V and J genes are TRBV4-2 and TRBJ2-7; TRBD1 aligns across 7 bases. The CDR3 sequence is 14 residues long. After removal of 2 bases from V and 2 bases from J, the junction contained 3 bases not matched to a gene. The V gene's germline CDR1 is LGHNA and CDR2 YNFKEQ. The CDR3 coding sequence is TGTGCCAGCAGCCAACCCGGACAGGCCTACGAGCAGTACTTC. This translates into CASSQPGQAYEQYF.

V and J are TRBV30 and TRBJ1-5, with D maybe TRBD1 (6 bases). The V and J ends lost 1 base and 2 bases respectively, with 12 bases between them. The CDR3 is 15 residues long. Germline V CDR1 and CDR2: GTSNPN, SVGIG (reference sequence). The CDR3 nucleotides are TGTGCCTGGAGTGGTCAGGGGATAGGCAATCAGCCCCAGCATTTT. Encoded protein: CAWSGQGIGNQPQHF.

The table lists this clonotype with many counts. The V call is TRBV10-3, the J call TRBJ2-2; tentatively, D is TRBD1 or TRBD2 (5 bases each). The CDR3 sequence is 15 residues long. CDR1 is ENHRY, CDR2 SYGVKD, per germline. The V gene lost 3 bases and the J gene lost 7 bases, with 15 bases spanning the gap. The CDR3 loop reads CAISDLGTQGGELFF. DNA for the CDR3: TGTGCCATCAGTGACCTGGGGACCCAGGGCGGGGAGCTGTTTTTT.

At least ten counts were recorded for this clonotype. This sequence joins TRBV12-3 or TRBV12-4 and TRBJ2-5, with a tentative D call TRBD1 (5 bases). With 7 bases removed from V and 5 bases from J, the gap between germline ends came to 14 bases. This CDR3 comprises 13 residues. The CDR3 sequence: CASNNQGWETQYF. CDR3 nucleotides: TGTGCCAGCAATAACCAGGGTTGGGAGACCCAGTACTTC.

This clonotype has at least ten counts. The CDR3 sequence is CSAGLAGVPNEQFF. As DNA, the CDR3 is TGCAGTGCTGGACTAGCGGGAGTACCAAATGAGCAGTTCTTC. The chain is built from TRBV20-1 and TRBJ2-1; 13 positions agree with TRBD2. This CDR3 comprises 14 residues. Germline CDR1 and CDR2: DFQATT and SNEGSKA (reference sequence). V lost 5 bases to trimming and J lost 7 bases; unmatched junction nucleotides: 5.

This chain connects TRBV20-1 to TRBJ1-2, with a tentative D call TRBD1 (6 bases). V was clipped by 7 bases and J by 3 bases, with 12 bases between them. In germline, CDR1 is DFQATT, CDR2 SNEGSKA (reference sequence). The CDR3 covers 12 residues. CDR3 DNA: TGCAGTGGAGGGGGAGGGCACTATGGCTACACCTTC. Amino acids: CSGGGGHYGYTF.

CDR3 amino acids: CSVETSGSQYF. The CDR3 DNA reads as TGCAGCGTTGAGACTAGCGGGAGTCAGTACTTC. The chain links TRBV29-1 to TRBJ2-7, with 12 bases identical to TRBD2. The CDR3 is 11 residues long. In germline, CDR1 is SQVTM, CDR2 ANQGSEA. V shed 3 bases and J 10 bases; nucleotides not matched to a gene: 1.

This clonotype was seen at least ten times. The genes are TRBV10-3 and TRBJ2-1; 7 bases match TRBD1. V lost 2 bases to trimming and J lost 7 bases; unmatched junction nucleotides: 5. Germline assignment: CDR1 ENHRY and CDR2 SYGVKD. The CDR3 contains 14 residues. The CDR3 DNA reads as TGTGCCATCAGTGAGAAGGGGGCGAGGAATGAGCAGTTCTTC. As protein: CAISEKGARNEQFF.

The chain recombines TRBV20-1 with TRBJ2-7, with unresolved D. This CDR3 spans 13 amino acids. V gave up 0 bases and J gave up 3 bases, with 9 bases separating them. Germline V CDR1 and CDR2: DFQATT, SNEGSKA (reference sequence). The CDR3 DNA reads TGCAGTGCTAGAGATCCCACCGTCTACGAGCAGTACTTC. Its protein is CSARDPTVYEQYF.